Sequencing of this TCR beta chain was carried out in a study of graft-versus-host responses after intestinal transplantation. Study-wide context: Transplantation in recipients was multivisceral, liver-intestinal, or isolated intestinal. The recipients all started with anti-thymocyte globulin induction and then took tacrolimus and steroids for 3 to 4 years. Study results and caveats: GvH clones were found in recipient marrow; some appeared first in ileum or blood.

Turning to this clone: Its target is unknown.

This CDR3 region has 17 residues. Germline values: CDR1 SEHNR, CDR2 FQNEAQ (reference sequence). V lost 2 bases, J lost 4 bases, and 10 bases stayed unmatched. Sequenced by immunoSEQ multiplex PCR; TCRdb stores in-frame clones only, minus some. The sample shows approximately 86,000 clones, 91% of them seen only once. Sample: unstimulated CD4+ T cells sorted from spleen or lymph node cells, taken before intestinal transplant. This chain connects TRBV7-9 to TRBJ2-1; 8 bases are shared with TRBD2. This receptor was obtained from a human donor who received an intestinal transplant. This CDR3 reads CASSLRLALGDYNEQFF. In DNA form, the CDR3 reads TGTGCCAGCAGCTTAAGACTAGCGTTGGGGGATTACAATGAGCAGTTCTTC.